The present T cell receptor (beta chain) was sequenced within a study of blood T cell repertoires in COVID-19. As for the study in general: Nucleic acid was either cDNA or gDNA, and it came from T cells, B-cell-depleted T cells, or PBMCs.

Original processing notes: Quantification of nucleated cells was approximated via reference gene primer amplification. The repertoire was sequenced with immunoSEQ multiplex PCR; TCRdb's copy has only in-frame clones and lacks some. Clone size and the V and J calls come from that table; the DNA yielded D and trimming. Of about 160,000 clones in the sample, around 92% were seen once. Germline values: CDR1 SQVTM, CDR2 ANQGSEA. The CDR3 is 13 residues long. V dropped 4 bases and J dropped 6 bases, with 16 bases sitting between them. This clonotype was sampled from a man aged 30-40 years with COVID-19, enrolled during active disease. The chain couples TRBV29-1 to TRBJ2-7; tentative D call: TRBD2 (6 bases). Sequencing was performed on peripheral blood. The CDR3 is CSVVGLRGSEQYF. The CDR3 nucleotides are TGCAGCGTTGTTGGGCTGCGGGGTTCCGAGCAGTACTTC.